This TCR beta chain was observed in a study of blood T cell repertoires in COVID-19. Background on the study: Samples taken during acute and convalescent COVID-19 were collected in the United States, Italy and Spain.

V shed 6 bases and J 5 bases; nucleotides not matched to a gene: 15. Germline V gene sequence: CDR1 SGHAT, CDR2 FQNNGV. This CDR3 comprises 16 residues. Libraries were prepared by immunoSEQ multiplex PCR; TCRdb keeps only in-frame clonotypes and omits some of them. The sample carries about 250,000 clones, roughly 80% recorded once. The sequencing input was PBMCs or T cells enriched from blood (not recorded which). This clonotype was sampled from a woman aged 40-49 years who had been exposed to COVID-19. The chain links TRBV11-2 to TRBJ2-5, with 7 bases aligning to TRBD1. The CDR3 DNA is TGTGCCAGCAGTATTACTGACAGGGCCTGGGGGGAGACCCAGTACTTC. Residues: CASSITDRAWGETQYF.